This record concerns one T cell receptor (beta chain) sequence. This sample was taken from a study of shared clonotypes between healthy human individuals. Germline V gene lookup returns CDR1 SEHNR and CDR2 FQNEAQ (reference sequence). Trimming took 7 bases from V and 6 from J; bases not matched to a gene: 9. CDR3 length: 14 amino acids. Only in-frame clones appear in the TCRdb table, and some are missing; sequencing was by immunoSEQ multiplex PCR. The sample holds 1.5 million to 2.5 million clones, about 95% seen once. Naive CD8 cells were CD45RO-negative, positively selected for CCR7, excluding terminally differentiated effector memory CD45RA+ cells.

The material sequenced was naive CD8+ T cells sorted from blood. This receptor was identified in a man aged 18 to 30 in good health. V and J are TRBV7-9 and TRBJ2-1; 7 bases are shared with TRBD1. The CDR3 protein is CASNLIAGGNEQFF. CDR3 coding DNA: TGTGCCAGCAACCTTATCGCAGGGGGCAATGAGCAGTTCTTC.